This is a list of T cell receptor beta chains from one sample in a study of shared clonotypes between healthy human individuals. The repertoire was sequenced with immunoSEQ multiplex PCR; TCRdb's copy has only in-frame clones and lacks some. The sample includes under 2.5 million clones, about nine tenths of them seen just once. Sequenced material: naive CD4+ T cells from PBMCs. Source of these receptors: a young man in good health. Some clones in this sample may be carry-over from other donors' samples. CDR3s include the opening cysteine and the closing phenylalanine or tryptophan. The order of the fields is clone size, D gene, J gene, V gene, CDR3 DNA, CDR3 protein. A D gene is named only where the DNA matches it firmly. Expanded clones get a size class; other rows say once, few or many, or leave the size out.

clone_size: .; d_call: .; j_call: TRBJ2-3; v_call: TRBV5-1; cdr3_nt: TGCGCCAGCAGCTTAAACACAGATACGCAGTATTTT; cdr3_aa: CASSLNTDTQYF
clone_size: .; d_call: .; j_call: TRBJ1-2; v_call: TRBV18; cdr3_nt: TGTGCCAGCCGAAACAATGGGCCAGCTAACTATGGCTACACCTTC; cdr3_aa: CASRNNGPANYGYTF
clone_size: .; d_call: TRBD2; j_call: TRBJ2-3; v_call: TRBV5-4; cdr3_nt: TGTGCCAGCAGCTTGGCTCTAGCGGGATACGGGACAGATACGCAGTATTTT; cdr3_aa: CASSLALAGYGTDTQYF
clone_size: .; d_call: .; j_call: TRBJ2-7; v_call: TRBV6-9; cdr3_nt: TGTGCCAGCAGTCAGAGCCGGACGGGAACCTACGAGCAGTACTTC; cdr3_aa: CASSQSRTGTYEQYF
clone_size: .; d_call: TRBD1; j_call: TRBJ2-7; v_call: TRBV5-1; cdr3_nt: TGCGCCAGCAGCAACCCGGGACAGGGGGCAGCAGGGCAGTACTTC; cdr3_aa: CASSNPGQGAAGQYF
clone_size: .; d_call: .; j_call: TRBJ1-1; v_call: TRBV28; cdr3_nt: TGTGCCAGCAGTTTAGCGGCGGCGGGGGGCACTGAAGCTTTCTTT; cdr3_aa: CASSLAAAGGTEAFF
clone_size: .; d_call: .; j_call: TRBJ1-5; v_call: TRBV28; cdr3_nt: TGTGCCAGCAGTTTAAAAGGGCTTCGTCGCAATCAGCCCCAGCATTTT; cdr3_aa: CASSLKGLRRNQPQHF
clone_size: .; d_call: .; j_call: TRBJ2-2; v_call: TRBV28; cdr3_nt: TGTGCCAGCAGTTTTTGGGGGTTCTCAGGCGGGGAGCTGTTTTTT; cdr3_aa: CASSFWGFSGGELFF
clone_size: .; d_call: .; j_call: TRBJ2-5; v_call: TRBV28; cdr3_nt: TGTGCCAGCAGTGGGCGCCTCACAGGGGGAGGGGAAGAGACCCAGTACTTC; cdr3_aa: CASSGRLTGGGEETQYF
clone_size: .; d_call: TRBD2; j_call: TRBJ2-4; v_call: TRBV27; cdr3_nt: TGTGCCAGCAAACTAGCGGGAGGAGGAAACATTCAGTACTTC; cdr3_aa: CASKLAGGGNIQYF
clone_size: .; d_call: TRBD1; j_call: TRBJ2-7; v_call: TRBV5-1; cdr3_nt: TGCGCCAGCAGCTCAAGAGGACAGGGTTTTAACGAGCAGTACTTC; cdr3_aa: CASSSRGQGFNEQYF
clone_size: .; d_call: .; j_call: TRBJ2-1; v_call: TRBV7-9; cdr3_nt: TGTGCCAGCAGCCTTCCGGGGGTATCGCAGTTCTTC; cdr3_aa: CASSLPGVSQFF
clone_size: .; d_call: .; j_call: TRBJ1-5; v_call: TRBV4-2; cdr3_nt: TGTGCCAGCAGCCAAGCCAATCAGCCCCAGCATTTT; cdr3_aa: CASSQANQPQHF
clone_size: .; d_call: .; j_call: TRBJ2-3; v_call: TRBV19; cdr3_nt: TGTGCCAGTAGTATAGAGTTAGGGGTTCCGGGAGATACGCAGTATTTT; cdr3_aa: CASSIELGVPGDTQYF
clone_size: once; d_call: TRBD2; j_call: TRBJ2-3; v_call: TRBV4-2; cdr3_nt: TGTGCCAGCAGCAGACGACTAGCGGGAGGTATCATGGATACGCAGTATTTT; cdr3_aa: CASSRRLAGGIMDTQYF
clone_size: .; d_call: .; j_call: TRBJ1-3; v_call: TRBV18; cdr3_nt: TGTGCCAGCTCACCAAATAGTTTGAAGTCTGGAAACACCATATATTTT; cdr3_aa: CASSPNSLKSGNTIYF
clone_size: .; d_call: TRBD2; j_call: TRBJ2-2; v_call: TRBV11-2; cdr3_nt: TGTGCCAGCAGGCCATCGGGAGGGCCTGGCACCGGGGAGCTGTTTTTT; cdr3_aa: CASRPSGGPGTGELFF
clone_size: .; d_call: .; j_call: TRBJ1-1; v_call: TRBV5-1; cdr3_nt: TGCGCCAGCAGCTCGTCACCCATGGTGAACACTGAAGCTTTCTTT; cdr3_aa: CASSSSPMVNTEAFF
clone_size: once; d_call: .; j_call: TRBJ1-3; v_call: TRBV15; cdr3_nt: TGTGCCACCTCCACGCGCCTCTCTGGAAACACCATATATTTT; cdr3_aa: CATSTRLSGNTIYF
clone_size: .; d_call: TRBD2; j_call: TRBJ2-1; v_call: TRBV7-9; cdr3_nt: TGTGCCAGCAGCTTATCCCGGGAGGGCCCCCCCTGGGATGAGCAGTTCTTC; cdr3_aa: CASSLSREGPPWDEQFF
clone_size: .; d_call: TRBD1; j_call: TRBJ2-3; v_call: TRBV6-6; cdr3_nt: TGTGCCAGCCGCCCGGGACAGGGGCCAGATACGCAGTATTTT; cdr3_aa: CASRPGQGPDTQYF
clone_size: .; d_call: .; j_call: TRBJ1-4; v_call: TRBV15; cdr3_nt: TGTGCCACCAGCAGAGGGGCAGCCACTAATGAAAAACTGTTTTTT; cdr3_aa: CATSRGAATNEKLFF
clone_size: .; d_call: .; j_call: TRBJ2-3; v_call: TRBV9; cdr3_nt: TGTGCCAGCAGCCTAACAAACACAGATACGCAGTATTTT; cdr3_aa: CASSLTNTDTQYF
clone_size: .; d_call: .; j_call: TRBJ1-5; v_call: TRBV7-9; cdr3_nt: TGTGCCAGCAGCGCTTACACAGGGAGTTATAGCAATCAGCCCCAGCATTTT; cdr3_aa: CASSAYTGSYSNQPQHF
clone_size: .; d_call: .; j_call: TRBJ2-1; v_call: TRBV18; cdr3_nt: TGTGCCAGCTCACCTGGGGGGTTTCGTATGAATGAGCAGTTCTTC; cdr3_aa: CASSPGGFRMNEQFF
clone_size: .; d_call: TRBD2; j_call: TRBJ2-1; v_call: TRBV6-1; cdr3_nt: TGTGCCAGCACCCTCGTAGCGGGAGTAGGCAATGAGCAGTTCTTC; cdr3_aa: CASTLVAGVGNEQFF
clone_size: .; d_call: TRBD2; j_call: TRBJ2-1; v_call: TRBV5-4; cdr3_nt: TGTGCCAGCAGCGGGGGGGCTAGCGGGAGGCTTTACAATGAGCAGTTCTTC; cdr3_aa: CASSGGASGRLYNEQFF
clone_size: .; d_call: .; j_call: TRBJ2-1; v_call: TRBV7-2; cdr3_nt: TGTGCCAGCAGCTTAGTACAGGTGGGCAATGAGCAGTTCTTC; cdr3_aa: CASSLVQVGNEQFF
clone_size: .; d_call: TRBD1; j_call: TRBJ2-5; v_call: TRBV27; cdr3_nt: TGTGCCAGCTCCCGGGACAGACCTTTACCCGGGTACTTC; cdr3_aa: CASSRDRPLPGYF
clone_size: .; d_call: TRBD1; j_call: TRBJ1-5; v_call: TRBV2; cdr3_nt: TGTGCCAGCTCCGGGACAGGGGGAAATCAGCCCCAGCATTTT; cdr3_aa: CASSGTGGNQPQHF
clone_size: .; d_call: .; j_call: TRBJ1-2; v_call: TRBV18; cdr3_nt: TGTGCCAGCTCACCAACAGAACGCGGCTACACCTTC; cdr3_aa: CASSPTERGYTF
clone_size: .; d_call: .; j_call: TRBJ1-2; v_call: TRBV7-2; cdr3_nt: TGTGCCAGCAGCTCCGAACTAGCTAACTATGGCTACACCTTC; cdr3_aa: CASSSELANYGYTF
clone_size: once; d_call: TRBD1; j_call: TRBJ2-1; v_call: TRBV7-8; cdr3_nt: TGTGCCAGCAGTCCCTACCGCGGGACAGGGGGAATCAATGAGCAGTTCTTC; cdr3_aa: CASSPYRGTGGINEQFF
clone_size: once; d_call: .; j_call: TRBJ1-5; v_call: TRBV2; cdr3_nt: TGTGCCAGCAGTGAAGCTCGCCGGCAGGGCAATCAGCCCCAGCATTTT; cdr3_aa: CASSEARRQGNQPQHF
clone_size: .; d_call: .; j_call: TRBJ1-2; v_call: TRBV15; cdr3_nt: TGTGCCACCAGCTCTGAGAGGTTCCCCTTCTATGGCTACACCTTC; cdr3_aa: CATSSERFPFYGYTF
clone_size: .; d_call: .; j_call: TRBJ2-2; v_call: TRBV27; cdr3_nt: TGTGCCAGCAGTTTCCGGGGGATGAACACCGGGGAGCTGTTTTTT; cdr3_aa: CASSFRGMNTGELFF
clone_size: once; d_call: TRBD1; j_call: TRBJ2-1; v_call: TRBV28; cdr3_nt: TGTGCCAGCGGACAGGGTCAGGTCTACAATGAGCAGTTCTTC; cdr3_aa: CASGQGQVYNEQFF
clone_size: .; d_call: TRBD2; j_call: TRBJ2-3; v_call: TRBV7-3; cdr3_nt: TGTGCCAGCAGCTTAGGAAGAGCGGGAAGCACAGATACGCAGTATTTT; cdr3_aa: CASSLGRAGSTDTQYF
clone_size: once; d_call: TRBD1; j_call: TRBJ1-5; v_call: TRBV9; cdr3_nt: TGTGCCAGCAGCGACCGGGACAGGGATCAGCCCCAGCATTTT; cdr3_aa: CASSDRDRDQPQHF
clone_size: .; d_call: TRBD2; j_call: TRBJ2-7; v_call: TRBV14; cdr3_nt: TGTGCCAGCAGCCGCGGACTAGCGGGGCTAATCTACGAGCAGTACTTC; cdr3_aa: CASSRGLAGLIYEQYF
clone_size: .; d_call: .; j_call: TRBJ1-3; v_call: TRBV19; cdr3_nt: TGTGCCAGTAGGAATTACGAGTCGAGGTTTAGAAACACCATATATTTT; cdr3_aa: CASRNYESRFRNTIYF
clone_size: .; d_call: .; j_call: TRBJ2-2; v_call: TRBV7-3; cdr3_nt: TGTGCCAGCAGCTTAGGGCAGGGCGCTGGGAACACCGGGGAGCTGTTTTTT; cdr3_aa: CASSLGQGAGNTGELFF
clone_size: once; d_call: TRBD2; j_call: TRBJ2-3; v_call: TRBV5-1; cdr3_nt: TGCGCCAGCAGACCCCTAGCGGGGGCTCTGGATACGCAGTATTTT; cdr3_aa: CASRPLAGALDTQYF
clone_size: .; d_call: .; j_call: TRBJ2-1; v_call: TRBV28; cdr3_nt: TGTGCCAGCAGTTCCCTGGGGAATGAGCAGTTCTTC; cdr3_aa: CASSSLGNEQFF
clone_size: .; d_call: .; j_call: TRBJ2-7; v_call: TRBV28; cdr3_nt: TGTGCCAGCAGTCCGGGATTTCCCTCCTACGAGCAGTACTTC; cdr3_aa: CASSPGFPSYEQYF
clone_size: .; d_call: .; j_call: TRBJ2-2; v_call: TRBV4-1; cdr3_nt: TGCGCCAGCAGTAACACCGGGGAGCTGTTTTTT; cdr3_aa: CASSNTGELFF
clone_size: .; d_call: .; j_call: TRBJ2-7; v_call: TRBV15; cdr3_nt: TGTGCCACCAGCAGAGTGTCGGGGACCTACGAGCAGTACTTC; cdr3_aa: CATSRVSGTYEQYF
clone_size: once; d_call: TRBD1; j_call: TRBJ2-7; v_call: TRBV18; cdr3_nt: TGTGCCAGCTCCGTGGGACAGAGCTCCTACGAGCAGTACTTC; cdr3_aa: CASSVGQSSYEQYF
clone_size: once; d_call: .; j_call: TRBJ1-4; v_call: TRBV15; cdr3_nt: TGTGCCACCAGCAGAGATGAGGCGGTGGGTGGGGAAAAACTGTTTTTT; cdr3_aa: CATSRDEAVGGEKLFF
clone_size: .; d_call: .; j_call: TRBJ2-4; v_call: TRBV4-1; cdr3_nt: TGCGCCAGCAGCCAAGACAGATGGGAAGGGGAAAACATTCAGTACTTC; cdr3_aa: CASSQDRWEGENIQYF
clone_size: .; d_call: TRBD1; j_call: TRBJ2-7; v_call: TRBV7-9; cdr3_nt: TGTGCCAGCAGCCAGCGAATGACCCGGGACAGGGTCTCCTACGAGCAGTACTTC; cdr3_aa: CASSQRMTRDRVSYEQYF
clone_size: .; d_call: .; j_call: TRBJ2-2; v_call: TRBV6-5; cdr3_nt: TGTGCCAGCAGGAGACAGAACACCGGGGAGCTGTTTTTT; cdr3_aa: CASRRQNTGELFF
clone_size: .; d_call: .; j_call: TRBJ2-7; v_call: TRBV7-2; cdr3_nt: TGTGCCAGCAGGACTGCCGTAGACTTTTTCTCCTACGAGCAGTACTTC; cdr3_aa: CASRTAVDFFSYEQYF